Presented here are 4 T cell receptor beta chains from one specimen sequenced in a study of blood T cells in healthy people across ages. A sample-barcoded 5' primer and a J-beta primer mix were used in a second PCR of roughly 7 to 11 cycles. TCRdb passed the 5' RACE reads through MiXCR, listing each CDR3 protein once. Of just under 550,000 distinct CDR3 sequences in the sample, 20% to 30% were seen once. The sample was also reused in another study, on T cells of mothers and their children.

Source material: blood. The origin of the receptors is a boy younger than 18 in good health.

This clonotype was picked up a small number of times. V gene TRBV3-1 combines with J gene TRBJ2-1, with D maybe TRBD2 (6 bases). This CDR3 has 13 amino acids. Trimming took 6 bases from V and 8 from J, leaving 14 bases between them. Germline CDR1 is LGHDT and CDR2 is YNNKEL (reference sequence). The DNA of the CDR3 is TGTGCCAGCAGAAAGATGGGGGGTCATGAGCAGTTCTTC. This encodes CASRKMGGHEQFF.

This sequence joins TRBV18 and TRBJ2-1; D gene ambiguous. V dropped 5 bases and J dropped 5 bases, with 13 bases sitting between them. CDR3 length: 14 residues. Germline values: CDR1 KGHSH, CDR2 LQKENI. Written as DNA, the CDR3 is TGTGCCAGCTCATCTATTAGGACCCACAATGAGCAGTTCTTC. Translated: CASSSIRTHNEQFF. The entire variable domain, with the rest obtained from reference TRBV18 and TRBJ2-1, is as follows: NAGVMQNPRHLVRRRGQEARLRCSPMKGHSHVYWYRQLPEEGLKFMVYLQKENIIDESGMPKERFSAEFPKEGPSILRIQQVVRGDSAAYFCASSSIRTHNEQFFGPGTRLTVL.

This clonotype was found a few times. This chain connects TRBV7-9 to TRBJ1-1; D perhaps matches TRBD1 (5 bases). This CDR3 has 13 amino acids. CDR1 is SEHNR and CDR2 is FQNEAQ in the germline V gene (reference sequence). Trimming took 6 bases from V and 8 from J, leaving 16 bases between them. This chain's CDR3 is CASRAGQHWEAFF. The DNA for the CDR3 is TGTGCCAGCAGGGCGGGGCAACACTGGGAAGCTTTCTTT.

Ten or more counts support this clonotype. The gene calls are TRBV29-1 and TRBJ2-3; 9 bases line up with TRBD2. The germline CDR1 and CDR2 sequences are SQVTM and ANQGSEA. The J segment lost 2 bases and the V segment lost 0 bases, leaving 6 bases of the junction unmatched. The CDR3 sequence is 16 residues long. The CDR3 DNA follows: TGCAGCGTTGAAGATCACGTAGCGGGAGACACAGATACGCAGTATTTT. Its protein product is CSVEDHVAGDTDTQYF.